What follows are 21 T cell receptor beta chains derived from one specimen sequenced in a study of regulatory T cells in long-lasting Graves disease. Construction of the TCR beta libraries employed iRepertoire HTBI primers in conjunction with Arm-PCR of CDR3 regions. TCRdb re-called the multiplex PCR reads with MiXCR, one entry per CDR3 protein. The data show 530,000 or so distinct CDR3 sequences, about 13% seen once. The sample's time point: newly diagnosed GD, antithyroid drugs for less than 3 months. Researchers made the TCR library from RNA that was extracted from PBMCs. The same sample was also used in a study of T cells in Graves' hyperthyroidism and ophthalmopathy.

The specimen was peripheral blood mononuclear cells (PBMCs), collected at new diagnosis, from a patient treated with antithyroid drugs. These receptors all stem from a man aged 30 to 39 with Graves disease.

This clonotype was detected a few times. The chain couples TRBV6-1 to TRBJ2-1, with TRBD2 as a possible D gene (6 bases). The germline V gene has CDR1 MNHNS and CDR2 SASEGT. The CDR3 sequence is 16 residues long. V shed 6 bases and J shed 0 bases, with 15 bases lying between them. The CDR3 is CASSNRRGLSYNEQFF. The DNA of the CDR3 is TGTGCCAGCAGCAACCGGAGGGGTCTCTCCTACAATGAGCAGTTCTTC.

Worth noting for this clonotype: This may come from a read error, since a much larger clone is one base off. The CDR3 region has the DNA TGTGCCAGCAGCTCGGAGGGACTCTACTATGGCTACACCTTC. Translated: CASSSEGLYYGYTF. The chain has TRBV11-1 and TRBJ1-2, with D possibly matching TRBD1 (5 bases). Trimming removed 4 bases from V and 3 bases from J, with 12 bases in between. The CDR3 has 14 residues. Germline values: CDR1 SGHAT, CDR2 FQDESV (reference sequence).

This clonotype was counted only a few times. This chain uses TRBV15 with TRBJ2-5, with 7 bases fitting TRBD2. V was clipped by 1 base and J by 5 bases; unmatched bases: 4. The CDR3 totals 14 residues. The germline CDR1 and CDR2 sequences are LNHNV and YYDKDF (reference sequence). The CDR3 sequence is CATSRGTRRETQYF. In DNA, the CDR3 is TGTGCCACCAGCAGAGGGACTAGACGGGAGACCCAGTACTTC.

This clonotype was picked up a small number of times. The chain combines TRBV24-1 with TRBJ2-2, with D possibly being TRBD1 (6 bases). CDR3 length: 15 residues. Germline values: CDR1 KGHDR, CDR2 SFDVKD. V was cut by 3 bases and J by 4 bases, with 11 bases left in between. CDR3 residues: CATSDVGARTGELFF. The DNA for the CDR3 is TGTGCCACCAGTGATGTGGGGGCGCGCACCGGGGAGCTGTTTTTT.

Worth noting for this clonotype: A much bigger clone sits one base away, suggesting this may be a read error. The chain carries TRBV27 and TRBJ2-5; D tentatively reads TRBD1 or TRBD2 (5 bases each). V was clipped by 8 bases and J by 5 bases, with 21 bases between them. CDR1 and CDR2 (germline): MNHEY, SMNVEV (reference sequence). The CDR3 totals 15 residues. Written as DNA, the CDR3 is TGTGCCAGCGGTGTGGTTGGGGGTGAATGGGAGACCCAGTACTTC. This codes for CASGVVGGEWETQYF.

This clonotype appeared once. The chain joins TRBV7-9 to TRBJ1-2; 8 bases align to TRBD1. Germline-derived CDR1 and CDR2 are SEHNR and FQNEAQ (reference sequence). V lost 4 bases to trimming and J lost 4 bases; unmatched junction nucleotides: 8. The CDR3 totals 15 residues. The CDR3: CASSSSTGVGYGYTF. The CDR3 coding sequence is TGTGCCAGCAGCTCGTCGACAGGGGTGGGCTATGGCTACACCTTC.

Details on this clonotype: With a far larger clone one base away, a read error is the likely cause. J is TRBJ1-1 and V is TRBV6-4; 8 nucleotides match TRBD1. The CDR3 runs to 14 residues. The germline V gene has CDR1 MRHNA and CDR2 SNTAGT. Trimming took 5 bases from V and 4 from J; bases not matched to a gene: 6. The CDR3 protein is CASSPDRASTEAFF. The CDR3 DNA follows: TGTGCCAGCAGTCCGGACAGGGCGAGCACTGAAGCTTTCTTT.

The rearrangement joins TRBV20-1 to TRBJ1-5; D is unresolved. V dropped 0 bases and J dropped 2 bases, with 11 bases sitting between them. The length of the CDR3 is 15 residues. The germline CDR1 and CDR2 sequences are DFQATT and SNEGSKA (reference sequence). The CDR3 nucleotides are TGCAGTGCTAGAGACGCTAATGAGGGCAATCAGCCCCAGCATTTT. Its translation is CSARDANEGNQPQHF.

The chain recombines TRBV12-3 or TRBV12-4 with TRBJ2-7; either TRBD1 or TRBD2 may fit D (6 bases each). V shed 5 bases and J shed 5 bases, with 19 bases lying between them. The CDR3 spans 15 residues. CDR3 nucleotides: TGTGCCAGCAGTGTTCGGGCCTGGGGGGCCGACGAGCAGTACTTC. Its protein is CASSVRAWGADEQYF.

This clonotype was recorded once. CDR3 loop: CASSFLQGQENTIYF. The CDR3 DNA sequence: TGTGCCAGCAGCTTCCTACAGGGACAAGAAAACACCATATATTTT. The chain combines TRBV5-8 with TRBJ1-3; possible D gene TRBD1, 6 bases. The CDR3 extends over 15 amino acids. The germline V gene has CDR1 SGHTS and CDR2 YDEGEE. Trimming shortened V by 2 bases and J by 6 bases, and 15 bases separated the two germline ends.

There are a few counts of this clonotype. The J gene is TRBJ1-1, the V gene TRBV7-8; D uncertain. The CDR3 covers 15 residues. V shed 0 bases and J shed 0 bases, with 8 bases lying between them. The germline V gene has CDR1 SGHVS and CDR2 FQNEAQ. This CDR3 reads CASSLAVGLNTEAFF. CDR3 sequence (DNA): TGTGCCAGCAGCTTAGCGGTCGGCCTGAACACTGAAGCTTTCTTT.

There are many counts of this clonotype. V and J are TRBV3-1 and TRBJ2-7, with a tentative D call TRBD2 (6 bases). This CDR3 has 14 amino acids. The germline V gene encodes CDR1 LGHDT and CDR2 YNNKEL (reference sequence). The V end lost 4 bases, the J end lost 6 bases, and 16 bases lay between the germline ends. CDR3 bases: TGTGCCAGCAGCCGACCTTCACTAGCATCCGAGCAGTACTTC. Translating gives CASSRPSLASEQYF.

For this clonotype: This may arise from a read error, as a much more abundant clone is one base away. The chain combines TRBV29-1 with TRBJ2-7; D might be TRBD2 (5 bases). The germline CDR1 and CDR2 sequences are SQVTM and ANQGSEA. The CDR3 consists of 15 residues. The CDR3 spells CSIEDSQAGAYEQYF. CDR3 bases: TGCAGCATTGAAGATTCCCAGGCCGGGGCCTACGAGCAGTACTTC.

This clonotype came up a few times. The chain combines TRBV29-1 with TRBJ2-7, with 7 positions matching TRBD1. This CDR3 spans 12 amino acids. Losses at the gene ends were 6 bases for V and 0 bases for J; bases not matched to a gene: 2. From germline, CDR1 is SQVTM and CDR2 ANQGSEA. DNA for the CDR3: TGCAGCGTCGGGACAGCCTCCTACGAGCAGTACTTC. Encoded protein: CSVGTASYEQYF.

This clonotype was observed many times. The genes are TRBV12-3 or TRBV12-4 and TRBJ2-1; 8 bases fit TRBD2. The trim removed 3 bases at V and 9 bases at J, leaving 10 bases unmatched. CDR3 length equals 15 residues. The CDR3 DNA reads TGTGCCAGCAGTTTTGCGAGCGGGAGACAAGGTGAGCAGTTCTTC. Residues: CASSFASGRQGEQFF.

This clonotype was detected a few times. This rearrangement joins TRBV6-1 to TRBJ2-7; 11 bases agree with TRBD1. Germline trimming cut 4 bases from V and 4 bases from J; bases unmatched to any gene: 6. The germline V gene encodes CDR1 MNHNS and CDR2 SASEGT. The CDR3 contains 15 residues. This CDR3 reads CASSVRTGGSYEQYF. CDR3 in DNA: TGTGCCAGCAGTGTTCGGACAGGGGGCTCATACGAGCAGTACTTC.

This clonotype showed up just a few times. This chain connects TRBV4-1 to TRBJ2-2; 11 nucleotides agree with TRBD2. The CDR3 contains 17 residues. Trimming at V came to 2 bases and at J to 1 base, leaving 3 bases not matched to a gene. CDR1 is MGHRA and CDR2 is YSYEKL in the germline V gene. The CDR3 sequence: CASSQKGLAVNTGELFF. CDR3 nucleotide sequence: TGCGCCAGCAGCCAAAAGGGACTAGCGGTGAACACCGGGGAGCTGTTTTTT.

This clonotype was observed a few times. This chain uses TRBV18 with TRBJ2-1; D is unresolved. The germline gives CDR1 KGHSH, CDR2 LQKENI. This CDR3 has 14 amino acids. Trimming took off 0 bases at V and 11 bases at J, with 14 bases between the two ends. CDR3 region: CASSPPRTEPQQFF. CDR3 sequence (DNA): TGTGCCAGCTCACCACCACGGACCGAGCCCCAGCAGTTCTTC.

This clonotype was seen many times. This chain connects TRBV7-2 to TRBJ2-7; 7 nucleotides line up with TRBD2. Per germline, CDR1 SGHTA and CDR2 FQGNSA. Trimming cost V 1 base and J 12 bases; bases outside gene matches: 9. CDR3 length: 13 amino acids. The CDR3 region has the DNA TGTGCCAGCAGCTTAGAGGCGCGGGAGAGGCGGTACTTC. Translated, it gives CASSLEARERRYF.

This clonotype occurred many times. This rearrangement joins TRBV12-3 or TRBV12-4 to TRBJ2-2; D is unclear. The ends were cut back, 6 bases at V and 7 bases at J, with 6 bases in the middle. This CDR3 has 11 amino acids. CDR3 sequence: CASSLRGELFF. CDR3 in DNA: TGTGCCAGCAGCCTCCGCGGGGAGCTGTTTTTT.

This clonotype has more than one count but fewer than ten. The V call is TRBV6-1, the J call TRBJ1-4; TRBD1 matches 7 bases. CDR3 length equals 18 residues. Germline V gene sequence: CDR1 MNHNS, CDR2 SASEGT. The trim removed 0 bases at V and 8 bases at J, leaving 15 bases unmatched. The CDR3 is CASSEATVGEGAREKLFF. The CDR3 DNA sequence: TGTGCCAGCAGTGAAGCAACAGTCGGCGAGGGGGCAAGGGAAAAACTGTTTTTT.